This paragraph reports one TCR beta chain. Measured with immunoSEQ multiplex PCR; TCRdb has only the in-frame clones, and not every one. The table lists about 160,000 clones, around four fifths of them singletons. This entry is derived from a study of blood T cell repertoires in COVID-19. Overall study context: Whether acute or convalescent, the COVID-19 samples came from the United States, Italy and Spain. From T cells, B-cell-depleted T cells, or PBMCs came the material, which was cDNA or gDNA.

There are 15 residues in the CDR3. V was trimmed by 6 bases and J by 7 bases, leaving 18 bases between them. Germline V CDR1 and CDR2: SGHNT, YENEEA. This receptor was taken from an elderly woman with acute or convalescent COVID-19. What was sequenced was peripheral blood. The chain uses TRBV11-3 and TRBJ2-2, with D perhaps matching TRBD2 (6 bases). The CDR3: CASSFPRPGVGELFF. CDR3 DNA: TGTGCCAGCAGTTTCCCCCGCCCGGGGGTCGGGGAGCTGTTTTTT. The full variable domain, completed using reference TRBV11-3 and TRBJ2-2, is EAGVVQSPRYKIIEKKQPVAFWCNPISGHNTLYWYLQNLGQGPELLIRYENEEAVDDSQLPKDRFSAERLKGVDSTLKIQPAELGDSAVYLCASSFPRPGVGELFFGEGSRLTVL.